Following are 14 T cell receptor beta chains from one sample sequenced in a study of T-cell reconstitution after alpha-beta-depleted transplantation in children. Unique molecular identifiers tagged the TCRbeta library. One entry per CDR3 protein, called by TCRdb with MiXCR from the PCR reads. Counted here are roughly 340,000 distinct CDR3 sequences, roughly 15% occurring once; the ten biggest clones make up about 41%. The material sequenced was PBMCs, mostly from graft donor cells, taken 360 days after TCRalphabeta/CD19-depleted stem cell transplant. The receptors derive from a male patient aged 2 to 10 who had a stem cell transplant for acute lymphoblastic leukemia, so the T cells may come from the graft donor.

This clonotype was found a few times. The CDR3 protein is CASSVATLSVGSDTQYF. The CDR3, as DNA: TGTGCCAGCAGCGTAGCTACCCTGAGCGTGGGGTCAGATACGCAGTATTTT. V gene TRBV9 combines with J gene TRBJ2-3; D is unclear. The germline V and J ends were trimmed by 0 bases and 4 bases, with 18 bases remaining between them. The CDR3 consists of 17 residues. Germline CDR1 SGDLS, CDR2 YYNGEE. Full variable domain (outside the CDR3, taken from reference TRBV9 and TRBJ2-3): DSGVTQTPKHLITATGQRVTLRCSPRSGDLSVYWYQQSLDQGLQFLIQYYNGEERAKGNILERFSAQQFPDLHSELNLSSLELGDSALYFCASSVATLSVGSDTQYFGPGTRLTVL.

The chain employs TRBV19 and TRBJ2-7; D uncertain. Germline CDR1 and CDR2: LNHDA and SQIVND (reference sequence). Trimming removed 3 bases from V and 3 bases from J, with 12 bases in between. This CDR3 has 14 amino acids. The CDR3 is CASSIGLGGYEQYF. In DNA form, the CDR3 reads TGTGCCAGTAGTATTGGGCTAGGTGGCTACGAGCAGTACTTC.

The chain combines TRBV7-8 with TRBJ2-1; 8 nucleotides agree with TRBD1. The CDR3 is 14 amino acids. Germline-derived CDR1 and CDR2 are SGHVS and FQNEAQ. With V trimmed by 5 bases and J by 7 bases, 7 bases remained unmatched. The CDR3 DNA reads as TGTGCCAGCAGCCTCAGTGACAGGGGTAATGAGCAGTTCTTC. Translated, it gives CASSLSDRGNEQFF.

The chain combines TRBV29-1 with TRBJ2-7; 14 bases line up with TRBD2. The ends lost 6 bases at V and 0 bases at J; junction bases unmatched: 7. Germline CDR1 and CDR2: SQVTM and ANQGSEA. The CDR3 is 16 residues long. Here the CDR3 DNA reads TGCAGCGTCGAGACTAGCGGGAGGGACCTCTCCTACGAGCAGTACTTC. Its translation: CSVETSGRDLSYEQYF.

This sequence joins TRBV2 and TRBJ2-1; 9 bases match TRBD1. The germline CDR1 and CDR2 sequences are SNHLY and FYNNEI. With 10 bases clipped from V and 7 bases from J, the junction kept 8 bases outside the gene matches. CDR3 length: 13 residues. For the CDR3, the DNA is TGTGCCATATGGACAGGGGCCCTGAATGAGCAGTTCTTC. Protein product: CAIWTGALNEQFF. The complete variable domain, with remaining parts taken from reference TRBV2 and TRBJ2-1, reads EPEVTQTPSHQVTQMGQEVILRCVPISNHLYFYWYRQILGQKVEFLVSFYNNEISEKSEIFDDQFSVERPDGSNFTLKIRSTKLEDSAMYFCAIWTGALNEQFFGPGTRLTVL.

V and J are TRBV29-1 and TRBJ2-5, with 7 nucleotides matching TRBD2. With 4 bases clipped from V and 4 bases from J, the junction kept 9 bases outside the gene matches. The CDR3 runs 14 residues. Germline CDR1 and CDR2: SQVTM and ANQGSEA. CDR3 region: CSVAGGSFGETQYF. Here the CDR3 DNA reads TGCAGCGTTGCGGGCGGGAGTTTCGGAGAGACCCAGTACTTC.

The rearrangement joins TRBV7-2 to TRBJ2-1; either TRBD1 or TRBD2 may supply D (5 bases each). The V gene lost 6 bases and the J gene lost 4 bases, with 22 bases spanning the gap. CDR1 is SGHTA, CDR2 FQGNSA, per germline. CDR3 length: 17 residues. In DNA form, the CDR3 reads TGTGCCAGCAGTTCTAGCCTCCTCGGGACCCGGTACAATGAGCAGTTCTTC. Amino acid sequence: CASSSSLLGTRYNEQFF.

This clonotype was detected many times. This chain links TRBV7-9 with TRBJ1-4, with D possibly matching TRBD1 (5 bases). V was pared by 0 bases and J by 12 bases, with 14 bases between. CDR1 is SEHNR, CDR2 FQNEAQ, per germline (reference sequence). The CDR3 has 14 amino acids. The CDR3 nucleotides read TGTGCCAGCAGCTTAGCAGTCAGGGTTGAGCAACTGTTTTTT. Its protein is CASSLAVRVEQLFF.

This clonotype was seen only a few times. V usage is TRBV7-8 and J usage is TRBJ2-1; no definite D call. Germline V gives CDR1 SGHVS, CDR2 FQNEAQ. The CDR3 contains 18 residues. The V and J ends lost 2 bases and 1 base respectively, with 18 bases between them. The CDR3 here is CASSLYILVSKSYNEQFF. In DNA form, the CDR3 reads TGTGCCAGCAGCTTATACATCTTAGTATCCAAGTCCTACAATGAGCAGTTCTTC.

This clonotype was recorded many times. V and J are TRBV7-9 and TRBJ2-2, with D tentatively TRBD2 (5 bases). V was cut by 0 bases and J by 5 bases, with 7 bases left in between. Germline V lookup: CDR1 SEHNR, CDR2 FQNEAQ (reference sequence). The CDR3 sequence is 14 residues long. The CDR3: CASSLAGVTGELFF. CDR3 DNA sequence: TGTGCCAGCAGCTTAGCGGGAGTAACCGGGGAGCTGTTTTTT.

This clonotype was observed a few times. The rearrangement uses TRBV7-8 and TRBJ2-5; 9 nucleotides align to TRBD2. The CDR3 consists of 14 residues. Germline CDR1 SGHVS, CDR2 FQNEAQ. Losses at the gene ends were 3 bases for V and 5 bases for J; bases not matched to a gene: 4. The CDR3 protein is CASSFLAGDETQYF. The DNA of the CDR3 is TGTGCCAGCAGCTTCTTAGCGGGAGATGAGACCCAGTACTTC.

This clonotype has only a few counts. The V and J genes are TRBV15 and TRBJ2-1, with a possible D match to TRBD2 (6 bases). The V and J ends lost 8 bases and 5 bases respectively, with 13 bases between them. CDR3 length: 13 amino acids. From germline, CDR1 is LNHNV and CDR2 YYDKDF (reference sequence). CDR3 sequence (DNA): TGTGCCACCCACCGGGGGACTGACAATGAGCAGTTCTTC. Protein product: CATHRGTDNEQFF.

Ten or more counts support this clonotype. This chain connects TRBV6-2 or TRBV6-3 to TRBJ2-5, with 8 bases matching TRBD1. The ends lost 6 bases at V and 1 base at J; junction bases unmatched: 13. The CDR3 covers 17 residues. Germline loops: CDR1 MNHEY, CDR2 SVGEGT. CDR3: CASSLGLSTGGQETQYF. The DNA of the CDR3 is TGTGCCAGCAGCCTAGGGCTATCAACAGGGGGCCAAGAGACCCAGTACTTC.

This clonotype was observed a few times. This sequence joins TRBV12-3 or TRBV12-4 and TRBJ2-1; 8 bases agree with TRBD2. The trim removed 3 bases at V and 3 bases at J, leaving 4 bases unmatched. CDR3 length: 15 residues. CDR3 amino acids: CASSLPGLGYNEQFF. DNA for the CDR3: TGTGCCAGCAGTTTGCCGGGACTAGGCTACAATGAGCAGTTCTTC.